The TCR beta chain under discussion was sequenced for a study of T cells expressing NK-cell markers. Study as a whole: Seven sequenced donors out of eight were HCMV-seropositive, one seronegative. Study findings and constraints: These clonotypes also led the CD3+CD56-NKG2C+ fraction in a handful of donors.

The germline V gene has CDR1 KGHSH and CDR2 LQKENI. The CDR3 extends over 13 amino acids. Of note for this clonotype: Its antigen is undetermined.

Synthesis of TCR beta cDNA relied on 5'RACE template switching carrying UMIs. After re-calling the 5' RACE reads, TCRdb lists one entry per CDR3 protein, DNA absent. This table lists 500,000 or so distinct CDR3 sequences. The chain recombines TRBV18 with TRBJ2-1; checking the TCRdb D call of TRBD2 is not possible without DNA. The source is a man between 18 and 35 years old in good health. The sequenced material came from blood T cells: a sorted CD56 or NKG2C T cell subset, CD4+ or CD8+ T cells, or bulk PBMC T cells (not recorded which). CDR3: CASSPLGTTEQFF.